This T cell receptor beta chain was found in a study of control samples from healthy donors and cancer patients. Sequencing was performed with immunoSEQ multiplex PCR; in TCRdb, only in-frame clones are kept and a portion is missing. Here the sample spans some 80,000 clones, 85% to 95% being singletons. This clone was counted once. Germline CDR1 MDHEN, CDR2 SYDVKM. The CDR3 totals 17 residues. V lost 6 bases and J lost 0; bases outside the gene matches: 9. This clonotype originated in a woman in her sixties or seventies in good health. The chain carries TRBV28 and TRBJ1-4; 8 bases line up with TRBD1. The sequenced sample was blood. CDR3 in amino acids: CASRRQGSSATNEKLFF. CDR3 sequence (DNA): TGTGCCAGCAGACGACAGGGGTCTTCGGCAACTAATGAAAAACTGTTTTTT.